This T cell receptor beta chain comes out of a study of T cell clones after liver transplantation. On the study more broadly: Samples came from ITN030ST, which attempted immunosuppression withdrawal within 2 years of liver transplantation. Graft-donor-reactive sequences were compared with third-party-reactive TCRbeta sequences from pre-transplant mixed lymphocyte reactions. Blood was drawn pre-transplant, before withdrawal, and after full or failed withdrawal. Broader study findings: Circulating graft-donor-reactive CD4 TCRbeta sequences fell significantly post-transplant in most of the 8 subjects.

Assay used: immunoSEQ multiplex PCR; TCRdb lists only in-frame clones, some missing. The repertoire holds 70,000 or so clones, with roughly 90% as singletons. The CDR3 is made up of 12 amino acids. Germline CDR1 KGHSH, CDR2 LQKENI. V lost 2 bases, J lost 2 bases, and 4 bases lay in between. Comments on this clone: Its antigen is currently unknown. This specimen includes other DNA sequences encoding the same CDR3.

The receptor was isolated from a human donor who received a liver transplant. The chain has TRBV18 and TRBJ2-7; no definite D call. The source was CD4+ T cells from blood, collected before liver transplant. The CDR3, as DNA: TGTGCCAGCTCACCAGGGGCCTACGAGCAGTACTTC. It specifies CASSPGAYEQYF.